This T cell receptor beta chain was observed in a study of shared clonotypes between healthy human individuals. Study details: Ranging from 18 to 49 in age, donors were a couple of women and a few men.

V shed 5 bases, J shed 1 base, and the junction held 12 bases outside the gene matches. The CDR3 is 17 amino acids. Germline-derived CDR1 and CDR2 are SEHNR and FQNEAQ (reference sequence). Naive CD8 cells lacked CD45RO and underwent positive selection for CCR7, leaving out terminally differentiated effector memory CD45RA+ cells. None of the donors, who were healthy HIV-negative adults, had recently had acute infections or vaccinations. Per the study methods: Without quality scores, immunoSEQ junctional reads could not be filtered like full-length reads. Repertoires were generated with immunoSEQ multiplex PCR, while TCRdb's copy carries only in-frame clones and drops some. That table supplies the V and J calls and clone size; D and trimming were determined from the DNA. The data hold hundreds of thousands of clones, with about 98% observed a single time.

The sequenced material came from naive CD8+ T cells sorted from blood. The genes are TRBV7-9 and TRBJ1-1, with 8 positions matching TRBD1. This TCR came from a man younger than 40 in good health. The CDR3 DNA follows: TGTGCCAGCAGCCCCAGAACTTCAGGGGGCCCGAACACTGAAGCTTTCTTT. It is translated as CASSPRTSGGPNTEAFF.